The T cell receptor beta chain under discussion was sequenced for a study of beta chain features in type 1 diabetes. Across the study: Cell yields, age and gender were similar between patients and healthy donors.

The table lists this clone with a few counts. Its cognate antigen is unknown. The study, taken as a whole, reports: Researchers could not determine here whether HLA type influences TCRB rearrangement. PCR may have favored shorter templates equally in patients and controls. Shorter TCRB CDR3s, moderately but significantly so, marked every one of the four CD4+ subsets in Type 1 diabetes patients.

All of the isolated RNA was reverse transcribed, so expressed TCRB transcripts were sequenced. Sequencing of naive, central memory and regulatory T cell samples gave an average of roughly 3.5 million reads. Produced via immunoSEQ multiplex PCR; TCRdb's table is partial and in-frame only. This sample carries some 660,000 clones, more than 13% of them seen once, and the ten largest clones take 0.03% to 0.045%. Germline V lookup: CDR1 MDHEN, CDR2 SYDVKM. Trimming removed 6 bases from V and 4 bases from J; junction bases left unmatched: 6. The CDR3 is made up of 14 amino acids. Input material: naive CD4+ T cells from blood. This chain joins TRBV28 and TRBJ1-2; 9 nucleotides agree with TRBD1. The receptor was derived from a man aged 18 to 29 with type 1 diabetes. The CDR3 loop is CASRHRGLGYGYTF. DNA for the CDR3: TGTGCCAGCAGACACAGGGGGCTGGGCTATGGCTACACCTTC.